This T cell receptor beta chain originates from a study of blood T cell repertoires in COVID-19 (dated by TCRdb to 2018 to 2021). About the investigation overall: The collaborator samples originated in the United States, Italy and Spain and spanned the acute and convalescent phases of COVID-19. The material from the prospective study consisted of cDNA or gDNA derived from T cells, B-cell-depleted T cells, or PBMCs. Subjects who had been exposed to COVID-19, were actively infected with it, or had recovered from it provided the deeply sampled blood TCRbeta repertoires that made up the dataset. HLA class I and class II types, where available, came from metadata supplied by the sample provider rather than from assay-based typing. The samples were drawn from two sources: the first 160 participants of the ongoing ImmuneRACE study, and fewer than 1,500 subjects contributed by 6 global collaborators. The repertoires were made available in a free public database intended to serve as a resource for research on the immune response to SARS-CoV-2. A de-identified subject ID, COVID-19 status, age in years and sex were almost always included in the sample metadata.

This clone was found once. Its specific antigen is unknown. Base-call qualities are not available, and no considerably larger clone is one nucleotide away. TCRbeta CDR3 regions were amplified from genomic DNA by means of the immunoSEQ Assay, a bias-controlled multiplex PCR. Turning to the authors' computational methods: Nucleated cell counts per sample were estimated from amplification of reference gene primers within the assay. Sequence reads were collapsed and filtered to measure the absolute abundance of every unique TCRbeta CDR3 rearrangement. For each sample, productive Simpson clonality was calculated by taking the square root of Simpson's diversity index across productive rearrangements. TCRdb obtained this table from immuneACCESS and retained in-frame rearrangements with V and J assigned. These tables miss some clones; where compared with another copy, unresolved V genes account for less than half of the shortfall, and the remainder is unexplained. The DNA gave D and trimming, while V, J and clone size come from that table. Here the sample has tens of thousands of clones; 91% occur a single time. Of the sample, under 2.5% is held by the ten largest clones.

General findings and caveats noted by the study authors: How much clinical and demographic metadata was included differed by source and by participant, and the metadata was provided uncurated.

Collaborating institutions collected whole blood in K2EDTA tubes following their own protocols. Collaborator samples were shipped for TCRbeta analysis as frozen whole blood, isolated PBMCs, or DNA extracted from either sample type. The germline V and J ends show losses of 1 base and 2 bases respectively, and no gene match explains 4 bases of the junction. CDR1 and CDR2 are drawn from the germline V gene: SGHAT, FQNNGV. The CDR3 holds 16 amino acids from the cysteine to the phenylalanine. Only CDR3 DNA is held: 48 bases, read in frame from base 1. Recombination linked TRBV11-2 to TRBJ2-1, with 8 middle bases fitting TRBD2. Material for sequencing was peripheral blood. This clonotype originated in a woman in her forties or fifties in a cohort sampled during active COVID-19. The DNA sequence reads TGTGCCAGCAGCTTAGTACCCGGGGGGGCCTACAATGAGCAGTTCTTC. The translation is CASSLVPGGAYNEQFF.